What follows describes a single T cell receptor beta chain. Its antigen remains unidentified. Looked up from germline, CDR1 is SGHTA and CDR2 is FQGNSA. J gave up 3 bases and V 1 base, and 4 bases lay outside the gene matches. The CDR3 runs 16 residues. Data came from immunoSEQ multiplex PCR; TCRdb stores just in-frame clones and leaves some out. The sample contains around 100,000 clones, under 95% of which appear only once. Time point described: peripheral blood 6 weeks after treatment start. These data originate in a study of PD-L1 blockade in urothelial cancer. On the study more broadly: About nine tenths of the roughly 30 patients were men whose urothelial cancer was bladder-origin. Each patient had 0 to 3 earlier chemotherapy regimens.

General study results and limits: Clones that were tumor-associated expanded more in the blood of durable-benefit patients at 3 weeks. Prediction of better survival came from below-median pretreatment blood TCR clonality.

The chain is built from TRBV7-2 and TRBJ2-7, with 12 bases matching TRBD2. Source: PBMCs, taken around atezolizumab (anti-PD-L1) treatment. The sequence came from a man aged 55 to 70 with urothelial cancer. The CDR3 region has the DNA TGTGCCAGCAGCTTAGTGTCGACTAGCGGGAGCTACGAGCAGTACTTC. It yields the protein CASSLVSTSGSYEQYF. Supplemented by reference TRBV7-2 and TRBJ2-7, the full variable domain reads GAGVSQSPSNKVTEKGKDVELRCDPISGHTALYWYRQSLGQGLEFLIYFQGNSAPDKSGLPSDRFSAERTGGSVSTLTIQRTQQEDSAVYLCASSLVSTSGSYEQYFGPGTRLTVT.